This T cell receptor beta chain derives from a study of T cell responses to AZD1222 COVID-19 vaccine. Regarding the study as a whole: The span of vaccine-associated CD4 TCRs extended across spike, with dominance at 160-218 and 743-854. Just six people given AZD1222 tested seropositive at baseline. The donors showed a predominance of white British ancestry and of females, with possible underestimation of clonal diversity.

In the case of this clone: Its target is unknown.

Doses given second, at about 4 or about 12 weeks, were pooled. The assay was immunoSEQ multiplex PCR, and TCRdb's table has in-frame clones only and misses some. This repertoire shows about 150,000 clones, 90% found once; its top ten account for approximately 1.5%. The V gene's germline CDR1 is MNHEY and CDR2 SVGAGI. Trimming took off 6 bases at V and 1 base at J, with 6 bases between the two ends. The CDR3 spans 12 residues. The rearrangement joins TRBV6-5 to TRBJ1-1; no firm D call. The sequence was collected from an adult who received the AZD1222 COVID-19 vaccine. Sequencing was performed on peripheral blood, taken 28 days after the second AZD1222 dose. The CDR3 loop reads CASRWGNTEAFF. CDR3 sequence (DNA): TGTGCCAGCAGGTGGGGGAACACTGAAGCTTTCTTT.